Detailed here is one TCR beta chain. The antigen remains unidentified. This CDR3 comprises 15 residues. The ends lost 4 bases at V and 3 bases at J; junction bases unmatched: 5. The germline CDR1 and CDR2 sequences are SNHLY and FYNNEI. The PCR ran on 60 Vbeta and 13 Jbeta primers. The repertoire was sequenced with immunoSEQ multiplex PCR; TCRdb's copy has only in-frame clones and lacks some. Of over 150,000 clones listed, 70% to 90% are singletons. The data are from a study of cytomegalovirus exposure and HLA in healthy donors. Study results and limitations: In a later analysis, donors in an Asian-associated ancestry cluster reportedly had fewer N-insertions in productive TCRs than the cohort mean.

This chain uses TRBV2 with TRBJ1-4, with 7 positions matching TRBD1. This TCR derives from a woman in her 30s in good health and CMV-seronegative. Sequenced: PBMCs. For the CDR3, the DNA is TGTGCCAGCAGTGGAACCGGGACAGCTAATGAAAAACTGTTTTTT. The encoded protein is CASSGTGTANEKLFF. Full variable domain (outside the CDR3, taken from reference TRBV2 and TRBJ1-4): EPEVTQTPSHQVTQMGQEVILRCVPISNHLYFYWYRQILGQKVEFLVSFYNNEISEKSEIFDDQFSVERPDGSNFTLKIRSTKLEDSAMYFCASSGTGTANEKLFFGSGTQLSVL.